The 4 T cell receptor beta chains below all came from one sample that was sequenced in a study of STAT3 mutations in large granular lymphocyte leukemia. Their specific antigens are unknown. General study results and limits: At least one immunodominant TCR beta clonotype appeared in every T-cell large granular lymphocyte leukemia patient.

Profiling relied on immunoSEQ multiplex PCR, and the TCRdb table lists in-frame clones only, not all of them. The data contain roughly 4,000 clones, 66% of them singletons. The sample was peripheral blood mononuclear cells. These receptors were collected from a man in his 60s with T-cell large granular lymphocyte leukemia. Some clones in this sample may be carry-over from other donors' samples.

The CDR3 loop is CASSNSPGNTGELFF. CDR3 DNA sequence: TGTGCCAGCAGCAATTCGCCAGGGAACACCGGGGAGCTGTTTTTT. The chain links TRBV21-1 to TRBJ2-2; TRBD1, the table's D call, was not compared with the DNA. TRBV21-1 is given as a pseudogene. The CDR3 runs 15 residues.

The chain recombines TRBV6-1 with TRBJ2-5; D is possibly TRBD2 (5 bases). Trimming cost V 8 bases and J 3 bases, with 16 bases left between them. The germline gives CDR1 MNHNS, CDR2 SASEGT. The length of the CDR3 is 14 residues. The CDR3 DNA sequence: TGTGCCAGCCGACTGAGGGTGGGGAAAGAGACCCAGTACTTC. Translated: CASRLRVGKETQYF.

This sequence joins TRBV18 and TRBJ2-1; no reliable D call. V gave up 3 bases and J gave up 2 bases, with 8 bases separating them. Germline V CDR1 and CDR2: KGHSH, LQKENI. The CDR3 runs 14 residues. As DNA, the CDR3 is TGTGCCAGCTCACCTAATACAGCCTACAATGAGCAGTTCTTC. It yields the protein CASSPNTAYNEQFF.

This clone appeared a few times. This sequence joins TRBV14 and TRBJ2-7; no firm D call. The CDR3 is 11 amino acids. V shed 8 bases and J shed 4 bases, with 9 bases lying between them. The germline V gene encodes CDR1 SGHDN and CDR2 FVKESK. The CDR3 loop reads CASSSVYEQYV. CDR3 coding DNA: TGTGCCAGCTCGTCGGTTTACGAGCAGTACGTC.